Each of the 6 T cell receptor beta chains below was sequenced from the same sample in a study of blood T cell repertoires in COVID-19. Repertoires were generated with immunoSEQ multiplex PCR, while TCRdb's copy carries only in-frame clones and drops some. This table holds about 170,000 clones, approximately 85% found once. The sample taken for sequencing was peripheral blood. All receptors come from a man aged 55 to 70 who had recovered from COVID-19.

CDR3 sequence reads: CASSPGQGLNEKLFF. The DNA for the CDR3 is TGTGCCAGTAGTCCAGGACAGGGCCTTAATGAAAAACTGTTTTTT. V usage is TRBV19 and J usage is TRBJ1-4; 8 bases match TRBD1. After removal of 5 bases from V and 4 bases from J, the junction contained 6 bases not matched to a gene. Germline V gives CDR1 LNHDA, CDR2 SQIVND (reference sequence). The CDR3 extends over 15 amino acids.

The chain is built from TRBV5-1 and TRBJ1-2; 9 nucleotides align to TRBD1. V was pared by 6 bases and J by 8 bases, with 17 bases of the junction left unmatched. The CDR3 sequence is 16 residues long. Germline-derived CDR1 and CDR2 are SGHRS and YFSETQ. The CDR3, as DNA: TGCGCCAGCACCCATCAAGAAATACAGGGGGCAGGCGGCTACACCTTC. Protein sequence: CASTHQEIQGAGGYTF.

In this sample, this clone turned up many times. V and J are TRBV29-1 and TRBJ2-5; 7 nucleotides match TRBD2. In germline, CDR1 is SQVTM, CDR2 ANQGSEA. The CDR3 covers 13 residues. V was pared by 6 bases and J by 5 bases, with 9 bases of the junction left unmatched. The CDR3 sequence is CSVPWTSMETQYF. DNA for the CDR3: TGCAGCGTCCCTTGGACTAGTATGGAGACCCAGTACTTC.

The rearrangement uses TRBV9 and TRBJ1-4; 7 bases are shared with TRBD1. Germline CDR1 and CDR2: SGDLS and YYNGEE. This CDR3 is 13 amino acids long. V lost 4 bases to trimming and J lost 10 bases; unmatched junction nucleotides: 7. The CDR3 region is CASSYRQGGKLFF. CDR3 coding DNA: TGTGCCAGCAGCTACAGACAGGGAGGAAAACTGTTTTTT.

The V and J genes are TRBV5-4 and TRBJ1-2; 10 positions match TRBD1. Germline V gives CDR1 SGHNT, CDR2 YYREEE (reference sequence). This CDR3 has 14 residues. J lost 6 bases, V lost 6 bases, and 8 bases had no gene match. The CDR3 DNA reads TGTGCCAGCACCTCCAGACAGGGGGCGGATGGCTACACCTTC. Its protein is CASTSRQGADGYTF.

V usage is TRBV7-2 and J usage is TRBJ1-1; D remains unclear. The CDR3 extends over 14 amino acids. Per germline, CDR1 SGHTA and CDR2 FQGNSA. Trimming left V 5 bases short and J 1 base short, with 11 bases between. Written as DNA, the CDR3 is TGTGCCAGCAGCCCGAGCCACGGGAACACTGAAGCTTTCTTT. Translating it yields CASSPSHGNTEAFF. Combining the CDR3 with reference TRBV7-2 and TRBJ1-1 gives the whole variable domain GAGVSQSPSNKVTEKGKDVELRCDPISGHTALYWYRQSLGQGLEFLIYFQGNSAPDKSGLPSDRFSAERTGGSVSTLTIQRTQQEDSAVYLCASSPSHGNTEAFFGQGTRLTVV.